This section outlines one T cell receptor (beta chain) sequence together with its context. The V gene lost 6 bases and the J gene lost 1 base, with 10 bases spanning the gap. Germline V CDR1 and CDR2: MNHEY, SVGAGI. This CDR3 has 14 residues. This sample is part of a study of cytomegalovirus exposure and HLA in healthy donors. Researchers ran the PCR with 60 Vbeta and 13 Jbeta primers. Measured with immunoSEQ multiplex PCR; TCRdb has only the in-frame clones, and not every one. The sample shows 170,000 or so clones, 70% to 80% of them seen only once. The source material was PBMCs. V is TRBV6-5 and J is TRBJ2-4; tentative D call: TRBD2 (5 bases). The receptor comes from a woman in her thirties in good health and CMV-seropositive. CDR3 sequence (DNA): TGTGCCAGCAGCCGCGGCGGGGCCAAAAACATTCAGTACTTC. This encodes CASSRGGAKNIQYF.